Listed below are T cell receptor beta chains from one sample, sequenced in a study of blood T cell repertoires in COVID-19. Produced via immunoSEQ multiplex PCR; TCRdb's table is partial and in-frame only. The sample yields 150,000 to 200,000 clones, around four fifths seen once. The sequenced material came from peripheral blood. These receptors were obtained from a human donor in a cohort sampled during active COVID-19. CDR3s include the opening cysteine and the closing phenylalanine or tryptophan. Each record gives: J gene, V gene, clone size, D gene, CDR3 DNA, CDR3 protein. D genes are given only for firm matches. Expanded clones get a size class; other rows say once, few or many, or leave the size out.

>TRBJ2-1|TRBV5-1|NA|TRBD2
TGCGCCAGCAGCTTGGAGGTGGGGAGGGGCAATGAGCAGTTCTTC
CASSLEVGRGNEQFF
>TRBJ1-6|TRBV5-1|few|TRBD1
TGCGCCAGCAGCTTGCAGACAGGGGTGAATTCACCCCTCCACTTT
CASSLQTGVNSPLHF
>TRBJ2-3|TRBV24-1|NA|TRBD2
TGTGCCACCAGTGATACTAGCGGGAGCCCAGATACGCAGTATTTT
CATSDTSGSPDTQYF
>TRBJ1-2|TRBV5-5|NA|NA
TGTGCCAGCAGCTTGGGATCAGGTGGAGGTTATGGCTACACCTTC
CASSLGSGGGYGYTF
>TRBJ1-6|TRBV19|NA|NA
TGTGCCAGTAGTATAACCTCCACAGGGAATAATTCACCCCTCCACTTT
CASSITSTGNNSPLHF
>TRBJ2-2|TRBV10-3|NA|NA
TGTGCCATGAGACAGATAAACACCGGGGAGCTGTTTTTT
CAMRQINTGELFF
>TRBJ2-6|TRBV11-2|NA|TRBD1
TGTGCCAGCAGCTTAGTTCCGGGACAGGGGACCTCTGGGGCCAACGTCCTGACTTTC
CASSLVPGQGTSGANVLTF
>TRBJ2-2|TRBV19|NA|NA
TGTGCCAGTGGCCGGGGGGCCCCGAACACCGGGGAGCTGTTTTTT
CASGRGAPNTGELFF
>TRBJ2-1|TRBV7-3|NA|NA
TGTGCCAGCAGCCCCCAGGCCCAACATTCGCAGTTCTTC
CASSPQAQHSQFF
>TRBJ2-3|TRBV4-3|NA|TRBD2
TGCGCCAGCAGCCAAGGACCACTAGCGGGAGTCATAGATACGCAGTATTTT
CASSQGPLAGVIDTQYF
>TRBJ2-7|TRBV25-1|NA|NA
TGTGCCAGCTCTAGGATCCCCGGGAGCGAGCAGTACTTC
CASSRIPGSEQYF
>TRBJ2-3|TRBV15|NA|TRBD1
TGTGCCACCAGCAGAGGAGACAGGGGAACAGATACGCAGTATTTT
CATSRGDRGTDTQYF
>TRBJ2-7|TRBV19|NA|TRBD1
TGTGCCAGTAGTAAACAGGGGGCAGGCTACGAGCAGTACTTC
CASSKQGAGYEQYF
>TRBJ1-6|TRBV18|few|NA
TGTGCCAGCTCACCACTGGGGGAGGCCCTCCACTTT
CASSPLGEALHF
>TRBJ2-3|TRBV7-9|NA|NA
TGTGCCAGCAGTATGAGTTCCACAGATACGCAGTATTTT
CASSMSSTDTQYF